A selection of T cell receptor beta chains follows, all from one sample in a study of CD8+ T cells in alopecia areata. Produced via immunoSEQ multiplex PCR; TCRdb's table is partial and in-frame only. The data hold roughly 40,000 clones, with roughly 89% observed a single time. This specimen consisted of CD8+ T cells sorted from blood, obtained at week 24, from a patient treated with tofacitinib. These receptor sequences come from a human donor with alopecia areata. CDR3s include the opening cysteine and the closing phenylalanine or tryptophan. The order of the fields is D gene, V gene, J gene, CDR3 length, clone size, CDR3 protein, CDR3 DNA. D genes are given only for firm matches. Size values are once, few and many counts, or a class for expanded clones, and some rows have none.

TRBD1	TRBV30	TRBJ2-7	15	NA	CAWSPTGLSSYEQYF	TGTGCCTGGAGTCCGACAGGGTTGAGCTCCTACGAGCAGTACTTC
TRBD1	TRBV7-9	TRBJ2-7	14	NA	CASSPRDRAYEQYF	TGTGCCAGCAGCCCCCGGGACAGGGCCTACGAGCAGTACTTC
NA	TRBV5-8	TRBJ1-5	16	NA	CASSLGGLMGNQPQHF	TGTGCCAGCAGCTTAGGCGGACTAATGGGCAATCAGCCCCAGCATTTT
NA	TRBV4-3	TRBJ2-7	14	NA	CASSQDYGAYEQYF	TGCGCCAGCAGCCAAGATTACGGGGCCTACGAGCAGTACTTC
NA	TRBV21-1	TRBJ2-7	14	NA	CASSSVSSSYEQYF	TGTGCCAGCAGTTCAGTTTCTAGCTCCTACGAGCAGTACTTC
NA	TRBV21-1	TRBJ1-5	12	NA	CASRQGEEPQHF	TGTGCCAGCAGACAGGGGGAGGAGCCCCAGCATTTT
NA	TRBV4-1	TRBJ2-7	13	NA	CASSQDRTYEQYF	TGTGCCAGCAGCCAAGATCGTACCTACGAGCAGTACTTC
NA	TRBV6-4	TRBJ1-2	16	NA	CASSDSNTGHAHGYTF	TGTGCCAGCAGTGACTCAAACACGGGGCACGCTCATGGCTACACCTTC
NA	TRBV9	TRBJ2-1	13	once	CASSEARNNEQFF	TGTGCCAGCAGCGAGGCTAGGAACAATGAGCAGTTCTTC
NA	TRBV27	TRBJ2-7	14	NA	CASSWSPLSYEQYF	TGTGCCAGCAGTTGGAGTCCTCTCTCCTACGAGCAGTACTTC
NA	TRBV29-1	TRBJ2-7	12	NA	CSVEHGSYEQYF	TGCAGCGTTGAACACGGGTCCTACGAGCAGTACTTC
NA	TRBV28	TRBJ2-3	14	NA	CASSGQLSTDTQYF	TGTGCCAGCAGTGGACAACTCAGCACAGATACGCAGTATTTT
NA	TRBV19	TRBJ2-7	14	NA	CASSIYSGLYEQYF	TGTGCCAGTAGTATATACAGTGGACTCTACGAGCAGTACTTC
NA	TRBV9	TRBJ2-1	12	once	CASSPGGNEQFF	TGTGCCAGCAGCCCCGGAGGGAATGAGCAGTTCTTC
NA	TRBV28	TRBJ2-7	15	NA	CASSSRRGTPYEQYF	TGTGCCAGCAGCTCCCGCCGGGGCACCCCCTACGAGCAGTACTTC
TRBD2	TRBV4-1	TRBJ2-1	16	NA	CASSQERSGGHNEQFF	TGCGCCAGCAGCCAAGAGAGGAGCGGGGGCCACAATGAGCAGTTCTTC
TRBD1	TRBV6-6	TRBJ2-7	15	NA	CASSYVGQADYEQYF	TGTGCCAGCAGTTACGTGGGACAGGCGGACTACGAGCAGTACTTC
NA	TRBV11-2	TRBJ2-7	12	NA	CASSLGLREQYF	TGTGCCAGCAGCTTAGGCCTCAGGGAGCAGTACTTC
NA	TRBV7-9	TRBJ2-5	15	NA	CASNDRQESPETQYF	TGTGCCAGCAACGACAGACAGGAGAGCCCAGAGACCCAGTACTTC
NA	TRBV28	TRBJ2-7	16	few	CASSPTLTPDPYEQYF	TGTGCCAGCAGCCCAACTTTAACCCCGGATCCCTACGAGCAGTACTTC
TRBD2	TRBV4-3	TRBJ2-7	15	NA	CASSQDAGDGVEQYF	TGCGCCAGCAGCCAAGACGCGGGGGATGGAGTCGAGCAGTACTTC
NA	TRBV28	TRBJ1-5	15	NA	CASSSLGNSNQPQHF	TGTGCCAGCAGTTCCCTGGGAAATAGCAATCAGCCCCAGCATTTT
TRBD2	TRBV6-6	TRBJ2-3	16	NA	CASSLNPSGEADTQYF	TGTGCCAGCAGCCTTAATCCTAGCGGGGAAGCAGATACGCAGTATTTT
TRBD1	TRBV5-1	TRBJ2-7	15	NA	CASSWDSIAGSGQYF	TGCGCCAGCAGCTGGGACAGTATCGCAGGCTCTGGGCAGTACTTC
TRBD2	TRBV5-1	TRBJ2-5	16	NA	CASSLVGLAFSETQYF	TGCGCCAGCAGCTTGGTGGGACTAGCATTTTCAGAGACCCAGTACTTC
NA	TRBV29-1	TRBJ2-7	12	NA	CSVRQGLYEQYF	TGCAGCGTAAGACAGGGACTCTACGAGCAGTACTTC
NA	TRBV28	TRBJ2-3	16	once	CASRVWVSGDPDTQYF	TGTGCCAGCAGAGTTTGGGTATCAGGGGACCCAGATACGCAGTATTTT
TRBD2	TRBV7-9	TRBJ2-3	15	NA	CAVGPSGGITDTQYF	TGTGCCGTGGGGCCATCGGGGGGTATCACAGATACGCAGTATTTT